This TCR beta chain stems from a study of cytomegalovirus exposure and HLA in healthy donors. In regard to this clone: Its antigen is unidentified.

From germline, CDR1 is SGHTA and CDR2 FQGTGA. Trimming stripped 0 bases from V and 6 bases from J, with 6 bases between. The CDR3 is made up of 13 amino acids. The study ran its PCR with 60 Vbeta and 13 Jbeta primers. This table comes from immunoSEQ multiplex PCR, and its TCRdb copy is limited to in-frame clones, with some not included. The sample contains fewer than 200,000 clones, about 77% of which appear only once. The study, taken as a whole, reports: It was approximately 170 TCR beta chains that were listed as cytomegalovirus-associated. Using the classifier, cytomegalovirus status was reportedly diagnosed with high specificity and sensitivity. The later analysis indicated that the majority of CMV-associated TCR beta chains appeared HLA-restricted.

The origin of this receptor is a male donor in good health and CMV-seropositive. V is TRBV7-3 and J is TRBJ2-1; D ambiguous. The sequenced material came from PBMCs. CDR3 protein: CASSLTNRNEQFF. DNA for the CDR3: TGTGCCAGCAGCTTAACTAATCGCAATGAGCAGTTCTTC.